This T cell receptor beta chain derives from a study of cytomegalovirus exposure and HLA in healthy donors. Regarding the study as a whole: Reported results showed that the classifier diagnosed cytomegalovirus status with high specificity and sensitivity. Most TCR beta V segments were productive about 87% or about 30% of the time in an earlier analysis. Highly shared variants forming one cluster were likely a sequencing artifact. CMV serostatus was the sole immune exposure information available.

Comment on this clone: The antigen remains unidentified.

The J segment lost 6 bases and the V segment lost 5 bases, leaving 11 bases of the junction unmatched. The CDR3 loop spans 15 amino acids. Germline assignment: CDR1 MNHNS and CDR2 SASEGT. With 60 Vbeta and 13 Jbeta primers, the PCR was carried out. TCRdb's copy holds only in-frame clones and misses some; the assay was immunoSEQ multiplex PCR. The sample has 150,000 to 200,000 clones; 78% are singletons. The sample was PBMCs. This sequence joins TRBV6-1 and TRBJ1-2; the match to TRBD1 covers 8 bases. The clonotype was recovered from a female donor in good health and CMV-seronegative. CDR3 amino acids: CASSHMPGQENGYTF. The DNA of the CDR3 is TGTGCCAGCAGTCATATGCCGGGACAGGAGAATGGCTACACCTTC.